These T cell receptor beta chains were read from a single sample in a study. A single record per CDR3 protein comes from TCRdb applying MiXCR to the 5' RACE reads. The data contain about 57,000 distinct CDR3 sequences, around 24% of them seen just once; the ten biggest clones take up 2% to 2.5%. What was sequenced was tumor-infiltrating Tregs sorted from the breast tumor. The receptors shown here come from a female donor with breast cancer. CDR3s include the opening cysteine and the closing phenylalanine or tryptophan. Clone size is shown for a subset of rows, as once, few, many or a class of expanded clone.

j_gene,abundance,v_gene,CDR3aa
TRBJ1-3,NA,TRBV7-2,CASSSPLGQATSGNTIYF
TRBJ1-3,NA,TRBV9,CASSVGTGTGNTIYF
TRBJ2-5,NA,TRBV7-2,CASSLGRAQETQYF
TRBJ2-7,many,TRBV5-1,CASSLTGGYEQYF
TRBJ2-7,many,TRBV6-2/TRBV6-3,CASSVGPGEQYF
TRBJ2-1,many,TRBV6-4,CASRLSGSAGYEQFF
TRBJ1-5,NA,TRBV19,CASSIRTGSNLPQHF
TRBJ1-1,many,TRBV2,CASSVLEGASTEAFF
TRBJ2-5,NA,TRBV28,CASSFQGTLAVEETQYF
TRBJ1-1,few,TRBV5-1,CASSLGGQPNTEAFF
TRBJ1-2,few,TRBV6-5,CASWDRVYGYTF
TRBJ1-2,NA,TRBV3-1,CASSQGGFNYGYTF
TRBJ1-3,many,TRBV20-1,CSHLSRSGNTIYF
TRBJ2-7,NA,TRBV4-3,CASSPGTSGSSYEQYF
TRBJ1-6,few,TRBV3-1,CASSHSGGNSPLHF
TRBJ2-2,few,TRBV7-2,CAGSLGGGSPGELFF
TRBJ1-5,once,TRBV2,CASSSRDGTNQPQHF
TRBJ2-5,few,TRBV20-1,CSTPRSRGYGETQYF
TRBJ2-1,many,TRBV10-3,CAAGDGEQFF
TRBJ2-5,few,TRBV3-1,CASSQDFLQETQYF
TRBJ2-7,NA,TRBV9,CASSVSTDGNYEQYF
TRBJ2-5,NA,TRBV28,CASVRGGLLQETQYF
TRBJ2-7,NA,TRBV2,CASQGRSYEQYF
TRBJ2-1,NA,TRBV7-8,CASSPLAGEGNKQFF
TRBJ2-3,few,TRBV5-1,CASSLDVAGRTQYF
TRBJ1-1,few,TRBV5-1,CASSYRGDGAEAFF
TRBJ1-2,NA,TRBV5-1,CASSTGGMLNYGYTF
TRBJ1-5,many,TRBV28,CASSFTGQQPQHF
TRBJ2-7,few,TRBV29-1,CSVSGLAGASSYEQYF
TRBJ1-5,NA,TRBV6-5,CASSLLGGPDQPQHF
TRBJ2-1,NA,TRBV27,CASSFLRSSYNEQFF
TRBJ1-6,NA,TRBV10-2,CASIPDTRNSPLRF
TRBJ1-2,few,TRBV6-5,CASSPVAGTVTANYGYTF
TRBJ2-1,NA,TRBV4-2,CASSQDFTGFNNEQFF
TRBJ2-1,few,TRBV5-1,CASSLAASTHNEQFF
TRBJ2-7,NA,TRBV20-1,CSASPLPGQSYEQYF
TRBJ1-3,NA,TRBV12-3/TRBV12-4,CASSLFMRNTIYF